The 2 T cell receptor beta chains listed next were all sequenced from one sample in a study of cytomegalovirus exposure and HLA in healthy donors. Clones were read by immunoSEQ multiplex PCR, and TCRdb kept only the in-frame ones, dropping some. The sample holds around 65,000 clones, 80% to 95% seen once. The sequenced sample consisted of PBMCs. The source is a man younger than 35 in good health and CMV-seropositive.

This chain connects TRBV5-6 to TRBJ1-5, with 7 bases lining up with TRBD1. The CDR3 runs 16 residues. V shed 3 bases, J shed 5 bases, and the junction held 11 bases outside the gene matches. The germline gives CDR1 SGHDT, CDR2 YYEEEE. The CDR3 nucleotides are TGTGCCAGCAGCTCGTCAGCGCGGACAGGACATCAGCCCCAGCATTTT. Encoded protein: CASSSSARTGHQPQHF.

The rearrangement joins TRBV6-1 to TRBJ2-2, with 12 bases matching TRBD2. CDR1 is MNHNS, CDR2 SASEGT, per germline. V was pared by 4 bases and J by 0 bases, with 6 bases of the junction left unmatched. This CDR3 has 18 residues. CDR3 DNA sequence: TGTGCCAGCAGTGCTGCTAGCGGGAGGGCCGCGAACACCGGGGAGCTGTTTTTT. Translation: CASSAASGRAANTGELFF.